The sequence of this TCR beta chain was determined in a study of T-cell reconstitution after alpha-beta-depleted transplantation in children. The table lists this clonotype with a few counts. Preparation of the TCRbeta library used unique molecular identifiers. TCRdb re-analysed the PCR reads in MiXCR, keeping a single row per CDR3 protein. The sample consists of approximately 980,000 distinct CDR3 sequences, roughly 29% of them appearing once. This specimen consisted of PBMCs, mostly from graft donor cells, obtained 360 days after TCRalphabeta/CD19-depleted stem cell transplant. The sequence derives from a boy under two years old who had a stem cell transplant for SCID, so the T cells may come from the graft donor.

This chain's CDR3 is CASSQAVGFGEQYF. The CDR3 DNA sequence: TGTGCCAGCAGCCAAGCAGTAGGGTTTGGCGAGCAGTACTTC. The rearrangement joins TRBV14 to TRBJ2-7; no definite D call. Germline V gene sequence: CDR1 SGHDN, CDR2 FVKESK. V dropped 1 base and J dropped 6 bases, with 13 bases sitting between them. The CDR3 has 14 residues.